A selection of T cell receptor beta chains follows, all from one sample in a study of blood T cell repertoires in COVID-19. Some clones are missing from TCRdb's copy, which holds only in-frame ones; the method was immunoSEQ multiplex PCR. The data contain just over 650,000 clones, more than 80% of them singletons. The sequencing sample was made of peripheral blood. The receptors stem from a woman aged 18-30 years with acute or convalescent COVID-19. Both conserved end residues are part of each CDR3. A D gene is named only where the DNA matches it firmly. Rows may omit the clone size; those that give it use once, few, many or a size class.

d_gene	v_gene	j_gene	abundance	CDR3aa	CDR3nt
TRBD1	TRBV5-6	TRBJ1-2	NA	CASSLPTDRVGYTF	TGTGCCAGCAGCCTTCCTACGGACAGGGTGGGCTACACCTTC
TRBD1	TRBV7-9	TRBJ2-1	NA	CASSLGEGTGRQFF	TGTGCCAGCAGCTTAGGAGAAGGGACAGGGAGGCAGTTCTTC
TRBD1	TRBV6-5	TRBJ1-2	once	CASSKTGLGNYGYTF	TGTGCCAGCAGCAAGACAGGGCTGGGTAACTATGGCTACACCTTC
TRBD1	TRBV6-2/TRBV6-3	TRBJ1-2	NA	CASSYSTEDRDYGYTF	TGTGCCAGCAGTTACTCCACCGAGGACAGGGACTATGGCTACACCTTC
TRBD1	TRBV9	TRBJ2-7	NA	CASSGTGGPYEQYF	TGTGCCAGCAGCGGGACAGGGGGCCCCTACGAGCAGTACTTC
NA	TRBV19	TRBJ1-1	NA	CASSITGLAEAFF	TGTGCCAGTAGTATTACAGGGTTGGCTGAAGCTTTCTTT
TRBD1	TRBV6-5	TRBJ1-3	NA	CASGIGQGGGNTIYF	TGTGCCAGCGGGATTGGACAGGGAGGTGGAAACACCATATATTTT
TRBD1	TRBV11-2	TRBJ2-2	once	CASSLYRGSNAGELFF	TGTGCCAGCAGCCTATACAGGGGGAGTAACGCCGGGGAGCTGTTTTTT
NA	TRBV24-1	TRBJ2-7	NA	CATSASDYEQYF	TGTGCCACCAGTGCTAGCGACTACGAGCAGTACTTC
NA	TRBV7-2	TRBJ2-3	NA	CASSLQVTDTQYF	TGTGCCAGCAGTTTACAGGTGACAGATACGCAGTATTTT
TRBD1	TRBV25-1	TRBJ1-2	NA	CASSESGRGISGYTF	TGTGCCAGCAGTGAATCTGGCAGGGGGATTAGTGGCTACACCTTC
TRBD1	TRBV2	TRBJ1-6	NA	CASSVRQGALSSYNSPLHF	TGTGCCAGCAGTGTCCGACAGGGGGCCCTAAGCTCCTATAATTCACCCCTCCACTTT
NA	TRBV6-6	TRBJ1-1	NA	CASSYRGAGTEAFF	TGTGCCAGCAGTTACCGGGGCGCGGGAACTGAAGCTTTCTTT
NA	TRBV4-1	TRBJ1-4	NA	CASSQHGTGDEKLFF	TGCGCCAGCAGCCAACACGGGACGGGGGATGAAAAACTGTTTTTT
TRBD2	TRBV10-3	TRBJ2-2	NA	CAISALGLAGGKNTGELFF	TGTGCCATCAGTGCCCTGGGACTAGCGGGGGGGAAGAACACCGGGGAGCTGTTTTTT
NA	TRBV6-5	TRBJ1-1	NA	CASSYSTLDEAFF	TGTGCCAGCAGTTACTCCACCCTAGATGAAGCTTTCTTT
NA	TRBV4-3	TRBJ2-7	NA	CASSRGPNGAYEQYF	TGCGCCAGCAGCCGGGGGCCAAACGGGGCCTACGAGCAGTACTTC
TRBD2	TRBV15	TRBJ2-3	NA	CATSRDRRGGTDTQYF	TGTGCCACCAGCAGAGATAGGCGGGGAGGGACAGATACGCAGTATTTT
TRBD1	TRBV12-3/TRBV12-4	TRBJ2-1	NA	CASRDSAYNEQFF	TGTGCCAGCCGGGACAGTGCCTACAATGAGCAGTTCTTC
NA	TRBV27	TRBJ1-2	NA	CASKPATTANYGYTF	TGTGCCAGCAAGCCAGCTACTACCGCTAACTATGGCTACACCTTC
TRBD1	TRBV4-1	TRBJ1-1	NA	CASSQGDRVNTEAFF	TGCGCCAGCAGCCAAGGGGACAGGGTGAACACTGAAGCTTTCTTT
TRBD1	TRBV19	TRBJ1-1	NA	CASKQTGENTEAFF	TGTGCCAGTAAACAAACAGGGGAGAACACTGAAGCTTTCTTT
TRBD2	TRBV7-3	TRBJ2-2	once	CASSLASGGPNTGELFF	TGTGCCAGCAGCTTAGCTAGCGGGGGGCCGAACACCGGGGAGCTGTTTTTT
TRBD2	TRBV15	TRBJ2-1	NA	CATSWFGLADYNEQFF	TGTGCCACCAGTTGGTTCGGACTAGCGGATTACAATGAGCAGTTCTTC
NA	TRBV12-3/TRBV12-4	TRBJ1-2	NA	CASSAMGAYGYTF	TGTGCCAGCAGCGCGATGGGGGCCTATGGCTACACCTTC
NA	TRBV2	TRBJ2-1	NA	CASWDMAVPFDEQFF	TGTGCCAGCTGGGACATGGCAGTTCCTTTCGATGAGCAGTTCTTC
TRBD1	TRBV7-9	TRBJ1-5	NA	CASSQTGAGSNQPQHF	TGTGCCAGCAGCCAGACAGGGGCCGGGAGCAATCAGCCCCAGCATTTT
TRBD1	TRBV27	TRBJ1-1	NA	CASSLAKGALTEAFF	TGTGCCAGCAGTTTGGCTAAGGGGGCCTTAACTGAAGCTTTCTTT